Listed here are 5 T cell receptor beta chains from one sample, sequenced in a study of T cells in Graves' hyperthyroidism and ophthalmopathy. Researchers took RNA transcripts and amplified the TCR beta CDR3 regions from them. HTBI primers were the set used in a first-round RT-PCR of the TCR CDR3. TCRdb used MiXCR to reprocess the multiplex PCR reads, holding one entry per CDR3 protein. The sample records approximately 600,000 distinct CDR3 sequences, under 25% being singletons. Sequences were obtained from blood. These receptor sequences come from a man aged 25-45 years with Graves' ophthalmopathy.

V usage is TRBV4-3 and J usage is TRBJ2-7; TRBD1 matches at 8 bases. CDR1 and CDR2 (germline): LGHNA, YSLEER. V shed 3 bases, J shed 0 bases, and the junction held 4 bases outside the gene matches. The CDR3 has 15 amino acids. The CDR3, as DNA: TGCGCCAGCAGCCAGGGACAGGTCACCTCCTACGAGCAGTACTTC. Amino acids: CASSQGQVTSYEQYF.

This clonotype was counted ten times or more. The chain combines TRBV11-2 with TRBJ2-2; the D is unclear. This CDR3 is 14 amino acids long. V was clipped by 1 base and J by 5 bases, with 8 bases between them. The V gene's germline CDR1 is SGHAT and CDR2 FQNNGV. Here the CDR3 reads CASSLAVQTGELFF. CDR3 DNA: TGTGCCAGCAGCTTAGCCGTCCAGACCGGGGAGCTGTTTTTT.

The J gene is TRBJ1-1, the V gene TRBV27; D is unresolved. Trimming removed 6 bases at V and 4 bases at J, with 9 bases between. Germline V lookup: CDR1 MNHEY, CDR2 SMNVEV (reference sequence). This CDR3 has 12 amino acids. The CDR3 region is CASSSLFTEAFF. CDR3 nucleotide sequence: TGTGCCAGCAGCTCCCTTTTCACTGAAGCTTTCTTT.

The rearrangement uses TRBV20-1 and TRBJ2-3, with 7 nucleotides matching TRBD2. Germline trimming cut 7 bases from V and 3 bases from J; bases unmatched to any gene: 10. The CDR3 covers 14 residues. Looked up from germline, CDR1 is DFQATT and CDR2 is SNEGSKA (reference sequence). CDR3 in DNA: TGCAGTGACTCGGCGGGAGTATCGACAGATACGCAGTATTTT. It translates to CSDSAGVSTDTQYF.

This clonotype showed up just a few times. The gene calls are TRBV2 and TRBJ1-1; 8 bases are shared with TRBD1. There are 13 residues in the CDR3. V dropped 7 bases and J dropped 5; count of bases not matched to a gene: 6. CDR1 is SNHLY and CDR2 is FYNNEI in the germline V gene. CDR3 sequence: CASIGTGGTEAFF. The CDR3 coding sequence is TGTGCCAGCATTGGGACAGGTGGAACTGAAGCTTTCTTT.